This T cell receptor beta chain emerged from a study of blood T cell repertoires in COVID-19. About the research overall: The United States, Italy and Spain supplied acute and convalescent COVID-19 samples.

Sequenced by immunoSEQ multiplex PCR; TCRdb stores in-frame clones only, minus some. The sample lists 250,000 to 350,000 clones, approximately 83% occurring once. The sample consisted of PBMCs or T cells enriched from blood (not recorded which). This TCR was recovered from a woman in her thirties who had recovered from COVID-19.

CDR3 sequence reads: CASRPPLARVKRETQYF. Here the CDR3 DNA reads TGCGCCAGCAGACCCCCCCTCGCGCGCGTAAAGAGGGAGACCCAGTACTTC. The V and J genes are TRBV23-1 and TRBJ2-5; no clear D. TRBV23-1 is identified as an open reading frame with a role that is uncertain. This CDR3 contains 17 residues. Trimming shortened V by 6 bases and J by 5 bases, and 25 bases separated the two germline ends.